This T cell receptor (beta chain) was retrieved from a study of blood T cells in healthy people across ages (dated by TCRdb to the mid-2010s). About the study as a whole: In model experiments, roughly one uniquely barcoded TCR beta cDNA molecule per two T cells was captured by template switching. The donors were split into four age groups: young (average about 16 years), middle-aged (around 37), aged (about 56) and long-lived (roughly 77). To avoid experimental bias, donors of different ages were randomly spread across the sequencing lanes. The study analyzed two additional independent replicas of 1 million unique cDNA reads from the same blood draw for two donors, one aged 18 to 30 and one aged 80 or older. To track age-related changes in TCR beta repertoire diversity, the study relied on deep sequencing normalized with unique cDNA molecular identifiers. Here is what the overall study found, with its caveats: There was a strong correlation between observed TCR beta diversity and the percentage of naive T cells measured by flow cytometry. Estimates of total diversity from one million sequenced T cells were regarded as lower bounds and underestimates. As age increased, observed TCR beta diversity per million T cells dropped in a roughly linear way, and a significant reduction was already evident by age roughly 36. The CMV infection status of donors was not known, potentially confounding age-related changes in expanded clonotypes. Conclusive comparison of naive and antigen-experienced compartments was prevented by the profiling of bulk unsorted PBMCs. Compared with the aged group, more naive CD4+ T cells, fewer expanded clones and increased TCR diversity were shown by the long-lived group, suggesting age selection.

This clonotype has a handful of counts. The antigen it recognizes is unknown. No qualities accompany the bases; no much larger clone lies one base away. Library method: 5' RACE. These reads were obtained on an Illumina HiSeq 2500. The second PCR ran for roughly 7 to 12 cycles and used a J-beta primer mix along with a sample-barcoded 5' primer. A unique molecular identifier was introduced onto each TCR beta cDNA molecule by a template-switch 5' adaptor carrying 12 random nucleotides. At least 2.5 million CDR3-containing paired-end reads were obtained from each sample. All of the RNA was converted into first-strand cDNA using the Mint cDNA synthesis kit, with a TRBC-specific oligonucleotide serving as the primer. Following uracil-DNA glycosylase treatment, a first 18-cycle PCR with universal primers M1SS and BC2_uni_R was performed on all cDNA. Per the original workflow: Each sample was normalized by randomly selecting 1 million high-quality reads, each carrying a distinct molecular identifier. Reads sharing molecular identifiers were discarded rather than binned into consensus sequences. MiTCR, set to a Q25 quality threshold and the strictest error-elimination algorithm, was used for CDR3 identification, clonotype clustering and error correction. A nonparametric unseen species model using Euler transformation provided a lower-bound estimate of total TCR beta diversity. TCRdb reran the public reads through fastp at Q25 and MiXCR, keeping productive beta chains. Every CDR3 protein is listed once, alongside the most common genes and DNA of its rows. These V and J calls derive from TCRdb rather than the authors' analysis. The sample data list over a million distinct CDR3 sequences, and under 45% of these were observed just once. In total, the top ten clones hold 15% to 20% of the sample.

The donors were around 39 Caucasian individuals from Russia, aged about 6 to 95 years, who were systemically healthy. Around 10 milliliters of peripheral blood were drawn from each donor into EDTA-treated Vacutainer tubes. Ficoll-Paque density-gradient centrifugation was used to isolate PBMCs, with at least 6.5 million per sample. Total RNA was extracted from PBMCs with Trizol reagent, with at least 6 micrograms obtained per sample. The percentages of naive CD45RAhigh/CD27high T cells were determined by flow cytometry on a PBMC aliquot from every donor. CDR1 and CDR2 were assigned from the germline V gene as MGHDK and SYGVNS. For this chain, trimming is 4 bases at the V end and 0 bases at the J end, and the number of junction bases without a gene match is 4. Inclusive of the bounding cysteine and phenylalanine, the CDR3 is 15 residues long. Only CDR3 DNA is held: 45 bases, read in frame from base 1.

Sequencing was performed on blood. The rearranged segments are TRBV25-1 and TRBJ2-7; 9 nucleotides in the junction match TRBD1. The clonotype comes from a woman aged 55-69 years in good health. The nucleotides read TGTGCCAGCAGTGCACAGGGGGCGTCCTCCTACGAGCAGTACTTC. Its translation reads: CASSAQGASSYEQYF.